The clone carrying this TCR beta chain was seen a handful of times. Its antigen is undetermined. In alopecia areata patients, both lesional scalp punch biopsies and peripheral blood were collected. Reverse transcription of extracted RNA yielded cDNA, which provided the sequencing template. The assay was immunoSEQ multiplex PCR, and TCRdb's table has in-frame clones only and misses some. The sample yields roughly 180,000 clones, 50% to 70% seen once. The entry originates in a study of CD8+ T cells in alopecia areata. Study-wide points: With patients, TCR sharing proved less clear than in mice, a difference possibly related to HLA.

This CDR3 has 14 amino acids. Trimming cost V 6 bases and J 2 bases; bases outside gene matches: 6. The V gene's germline CDR1 is SQVTM and CDR2 ANQGSEA. The chain joins TRBV29-1 to TRBJ1-5; 8 positions match TRBD1. Sample: CD4+ T cells sorted from blood, taken at week 0. The sequence derives from a human donor with alopecia areata. CDR3 sequence (DNA): TGCAGCGTCACAGGGGGAGTGGGCAATCAGCCCCAGCATTTT. Protein sequence: CSVTGGVGNQPQHF.